This T cell receptor beta chain was recovered during a study of response to subunit inactivated influenza vaccine. V lost 0 bases to trimming and J lost 8 bases, with 5 bases between them. The CDR3 sequence is 12 residues long. The germline V gene encodes CDR1 SEHNR and CDR2 FQNEAQ (reference sequence). TCRdb reprocessed the RT-PCR reads via MiXCR and lists one record per CDR3 protein. Here the sample spans about 620,000 distinct CDR3 sequences, approximately 10% being singletons. Points from the study as a whole: Authors suggested seasonal influenza vaccinations each recruit few new T cells.

This clonotype showed up many times. As yet, its antigen is unknown. This specimen consisted of PBMCs from blood, obtained on the day of vaccination. The chain uses TRBV7-9 and TRBJ2-1; D not certain. The TCR was taken from a man in his fifties or sixties who received an inactivated influenza vaccine. Written as DNA, the CDR3 is TGTGCCAGCAGCTTAGCGGTGGATGAGCAGTTCTTC. It translates to CASSLAVDEQFF.